The source of this TCR beta chain is a study of blood T cell repertoires in COVID-19. Original handling: Amplifying reference gene primers gave estimates of nucleated cell counts. Libraries were prepared by immunoSEQ multiplex PCR; TCRdb keeps only in-frame clonotypes and omits some of them. That table gives V, J and clone size, and the DNA gave D and trimming. The data contain some 100,000 clones, 88% of them seen just once; the ten biggest clones take up around 5%. CDR3 length equals 14 residues. V shed 3 bases, J shed 12 bases, and the junction held 14 bases outside the gene matches. In germline, CDR1 is DFQATT, CDR2 SNEGSKA (reference sequence).

Input material: peripheral blood. This clonotype was sampled from an elderly woman with active COVID-19. V is TRBV20-1 and J is TRBJ2-7; the match to TRBD2 covers 10 bases. Here the CDR3 DNA reads TGCAGTGCTAGTTCCGGTGGACTAGCGGCCCGTCCGTACTTC. It encodes CSASSGGLAARPYF.